This T cell receptor beta chain stems from a study of blood T cell repertoires in COVID-19 (dated by TCRdb to 2019 to 2021). A note on the overall study: The collaborator samples originated in the United States, Italy and Spain and spanned the acute and convalescent phases of COVID-19. The material from the prospective study consisted of cDNA or gDNA derived from T cells, B-cell-depleted T cells, or PBMCs. The dataset comprised deeply sampled blood TCRbeta repertoires from subjects exposed to, actively infected with, or recovered from COVID-19. The repertoires were released in a freely available public database meant as a resource for research on the immune response to SARS-CoV-2. Samples were obtained from the ongoing ImmuneRACE study (first 160 participants) and from some 1,200 subjects provided by 6 global collaborators. A de-identified subject ID, COVID-19 status, age in years and sex were almost always included in the sample metadata. HLA class I and class II types, where available, came from metadata supplied by the sample provider rather than from assay-based typing.

A note on this clone: Its cognate antigen has yet to be identified. The record has no base qualities; no much larger clone is one base away.

The collaborating institutions used their own protocols to collect whole blood in K2EDTA tubes. Collaborator samples were shipped for TCRbeta analysis as frozen whole blood, isolated PBMCs, or DNA extracted from either sample type. TCRbeta CDR3 regions were amplified from genomic DNA by means of the immunoSEQ Assay, a bias-controlled multiplex PCR. On the study's bioinformatics: Within the assay, amplification of reference gene primers was used to estimate how many nucleated cells each sample contained. To quantify the absolute abundance of each unique TCRbeta CDR3 rearrangement, sequence reads were collapsed and filtered. Productive Simpson clonality was computed per sample as the square root of Simpson's diversity index over productive rearrangements. This is the immuneACCESS table as TCRdb keeps it, with only in-frame sequences that have V and J called. A part of the clones is gone; compared with another copy, unresolved V genes explain less than half, and the rest is unexplained. V, J and clone size were drawn from that table, and D and trimming were deduced from the DNA. This sample has 83,000 or so clones in its table, and over 70% of those were observed once. In total, the top ten clones hold approximately 9.2% of the sample.

Results the study describes overall, beyond this receptor: Clinical and demographic metadata were provided uncurated, with the amount varying by source and participant.

Deletion took 3 bases off V and 4 bases off J, with a span of 11 bases between the germline ends. CDR1 SGHNT and CDR2 YYREEE are derived from the germline V gene (reference sequence). Counted from cysteine to phenylalanine, this CDR3 has 14 amino acids. Only the CDR3 part of the read is kept: 42 bases, read in frame from the first base. Sequencing was carried out using peripheral blood. This TCR was sampled from a woman of 80 years or more with acute or convalescent COVID-19. The rearrangement joined TRBV5-4 to TRBJ2-1, and the D gene may be TRBD1, 6 bases matching. Here the CDR3 is given as CASSSQGGYNEQFF. The nucleotide sequence is given as TGTGCCAGCAGCTCGCAAGGGGGATACAATGAGCAGTTCTTC.